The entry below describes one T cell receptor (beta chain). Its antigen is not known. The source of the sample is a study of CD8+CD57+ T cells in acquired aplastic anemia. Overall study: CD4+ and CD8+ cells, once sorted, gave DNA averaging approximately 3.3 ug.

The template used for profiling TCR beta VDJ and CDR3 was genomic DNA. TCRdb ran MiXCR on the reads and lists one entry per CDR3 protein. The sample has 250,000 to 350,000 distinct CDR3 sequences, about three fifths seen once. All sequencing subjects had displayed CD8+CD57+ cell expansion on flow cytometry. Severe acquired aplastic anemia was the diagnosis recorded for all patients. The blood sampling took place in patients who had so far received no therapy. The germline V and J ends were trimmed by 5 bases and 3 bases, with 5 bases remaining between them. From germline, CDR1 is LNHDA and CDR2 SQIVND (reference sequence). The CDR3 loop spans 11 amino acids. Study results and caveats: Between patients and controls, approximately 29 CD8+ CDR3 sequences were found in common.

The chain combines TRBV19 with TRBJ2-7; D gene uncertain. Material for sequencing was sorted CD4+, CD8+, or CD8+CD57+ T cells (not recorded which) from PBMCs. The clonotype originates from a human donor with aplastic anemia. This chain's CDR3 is CASSYGYEQYF. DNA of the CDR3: TGTGCCAGTAGTTACGGCTACGAGCAGTACTTC.